The next 6 T cell receptor beta chains were all read from a single sample in a study of T cell responses to AZD1222 COVID-19 vaccine. Assay: immunoSEQ multiplex PCR; the TCRdb copy retains only in-frame clones and omits some. The sample consists of fewer than 200,000 clones, roughly 92% of them appearing once. The sample here was peripheral blood, taken on day 0 of AZD1222 vaccination. The source of these receptors is an adult in good health.

This clone was seen only once. Relative to the germline gene, one junction end is altered; a read error may explain this. The chain carries TRBV7-2 and TRBJ1-1; D is perhaps TRBD1 (5 bases). Germline V gene sequence: CDR1 SGHTA, CDR2 FQGNSA. The length of the CDR3 is 12 residues. This CDR3 is CASSLASQSRVF. For the CDR3, the DNA is TGTGCCAGCAGCTTGGCATCCCAATCCAGGGTCTTT.

In regard to this clone: At one end the junction does not follow the germline gene, possibly because of a read error. The chain employs TRBV28 and TRBJ1-5, with D perhaps TRBD1 (5 bases). The CDR3 sequence is 11 residues long. Per germline, CDR1 MDHEN and CDR2 SYDVKM. The CDR3 DNA follows: TGTGCCAGCAGTCTCCGGGACGCCCCGATCTTT. It codes for CASSLRDAPIF.

The gene calls are TRBV6-1 and TRBJ2-3; tentatively, D is TRBD2 (6 bases). V shed 4 bases and J shed 1 base, with 15 bases lying between them. The germline V gene encodes CDR1 MNHNS and CDR2 SASEGT. The CDR3 is 16 residues long. CDR3 in amino acids: CASSVYRGIGTDTQYF. The CDR3 bases are TGTGCCAGCAGTGTTTACCGGGGGATAGGCACAGATACGCAGTATTTT.

The chain links TRBV28 to TRBJ1-1; TRBD1 matches at 11 bases. Germline V gene data show CDR1 as MDHEN and CDR2 as SYDVKM. Germline trimming cut 6 bases from V and 1 base from J; bases unmatched to any gene: 1. The CDR3 is 14 residues long. The CDR3 sequence is CASRGTGGNTEAFF. The DNA for the CDR3 is TGTGCCAGCAGAGGGACAGGGGGGAACACTGAAGCTTTCTTT.

The gene calls are TRBV2 and TRBJ1-2; 7 nucleotides agree with TRBD1. V gave up 11 bases and J gave up 6 bases; unmatched junction bases: 9. Germline V gene lookup returns CDR1 SNHLY and CDR2 FYNNEI. The CDR3 sequence is 12 residues long. The CDR3 DNA reads as TGTGCCCCCATGACAGGGCAAGATGGCTACACCTTC. It encodes CAPMTGQDGYTF.

The rearrangement links TRBV14 to TRBJ1-1; D remains ambiguous. The germline V gene encodes CDR1 SGHDN and CDR2 FVKESK. The CDR3 is made up of 14 amino acids. The ends were cut back, 2 bases at V and 10 bases at J, with 17 bases in the middle. CDR3 nucleotides: TGTGCCAGCAGCCAAATGTCCGGACCTTCCGCAGCTTTCTTT. Amino acid sequence: CASSQMSGPSAAFF.